This T cell receptor (beta chain) was captured in a study of memory CD4+ T cells and cytomegalovirus serostatus. The sort gate was single viable CD3+CD4+CD8-CD45RO+ cells for memory CD4+ T cells. This clone was counted once. Libraries were prepared by immunoSEQ multiplex PCR; TCRdb keeps only in-frame clonotypes and omits some of them. The data contain fewer than 75,000 clones, more than 60% of them singletons. Source material: memory CD4+ T cells from blood. This clonotype originated in an adult in good health and CMV-seronegative.

CDR3 nucleotide sequence: TGTGCCAGCAGTTACAGAATGGGACAGGATGGCTACACCTTC. Its translation is CASSYRMGQDGYTF. The V and J genes are TRBV6-6 and TRBJ1-2; 8 nucleotides align to TRBD1. Trimming cost V 2 bases and J 6 bases; bases outside gene matches: 5. This CDR3 comprises 14 residues. CDR1 is MNHNY, CDR2 SVGAGI, per germline (reference sequence).